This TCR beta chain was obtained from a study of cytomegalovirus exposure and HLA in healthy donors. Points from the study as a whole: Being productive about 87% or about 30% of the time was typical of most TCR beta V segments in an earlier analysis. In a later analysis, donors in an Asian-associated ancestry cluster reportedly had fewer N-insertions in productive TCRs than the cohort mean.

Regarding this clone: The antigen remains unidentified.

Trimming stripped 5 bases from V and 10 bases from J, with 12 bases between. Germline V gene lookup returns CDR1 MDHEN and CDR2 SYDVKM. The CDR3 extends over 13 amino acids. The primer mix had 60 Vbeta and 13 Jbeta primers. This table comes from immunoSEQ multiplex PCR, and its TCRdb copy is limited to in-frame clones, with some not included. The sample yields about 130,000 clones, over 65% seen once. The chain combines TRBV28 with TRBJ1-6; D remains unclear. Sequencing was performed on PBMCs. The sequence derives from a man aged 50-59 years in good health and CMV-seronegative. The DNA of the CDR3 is TGTGCCAGCAGTCCTCCTCTTGGCTCACCCCTCCACTTT. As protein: CASSPPLGSPLHF.